This TCR beta chain was sequenced in a study of T cell repertoires in cytomegalovirus infection (dated 2019 in TCRdb). About the investigation overall: Peptide stimulations targeted recently identified HLA-C-restricted CMV epitopes, whose presentation resists viral immunomodulation, together with well-studied HLA-B-restricted epitopes. Because public TCR beta signatures pointed to carriage of CMV infection together with the matching HLA type, the HLA type of each donor mattered for the analysis. Summary of the overall study and its limitations: Carriers of CMV infection plus the relevant HLA type were discriminated by the cumulative frequency of public TCR beta family members in the study cohort and in an independent 352-donor cohort. In the ex vivo response, HLA-C-restricted CMV-specific TCR beta clonotypes were dominant, and in two of eight donors the single most frequent clonotype came from this HLA-C-restricted group.

Explained via the paper, the treatment or condition label denotes: in vitro stimulation with specific CMV peptide epitopes to enrich CMV-specific T cells. Sequencing was carried out with an Illumina HiSeq 1500. The public sequencing data were trimmed at Q25 with fastp and processed into clonotypes with MiXCR by TCRdb, which kept only in-frame beta chains. Rows with one shared CDR3 protein collapse into an entry with the most common genes and DNA. The sample table holds nearly 700,000 distinct CDR3 sequences, of which roughly 30% were seen once. The ten largest clones capture about 18% of the sample. This clonotype showed up just a few times. This clone's antigen is unknown. No much larger clonotype is one base removed from it; base qualities were not supplied. This receptor was obtained from a human donor in good health (CMV status not recorded). Some clones in this sample may be carry-over from other donors' samples. Sequenced material: cultured PBMCs, taken from culture after CMV antigen stimulation.

In nucleotides, the sequence is TGTGCCAGCAGTTTGGTCAGGGCGGCCGGGGAGCTGTTTTTT. Its product reads: CASSLVRAAGELFF. The chain couples TRBV28 to TRBJ2-2, and TRBD1 may be the D gene, going by 5 matching bases. Including cysteine and phenylalanine, the CDR3 has 14 amino acids. Only the CDR3 region is kept as DNA, spanning 42 bases read in frame from base 1. CDR1 and CDR2 are drawn from the germline V gene: MDHEN, SYDVKM. V loses 3 bases of germline sequence and J loses 6 bases, and the interval between the two ends is 11 bases. The CDR3 plus the reference TRBV28 and TRBJ2-2 genes for the other parts give the full variable domain: DVKVTQSSRYLVKRTGEKVFLECVQDMDHENMFWYRQDPGLGLRLIYFSYDVKMKEKGDIPEGYSVSREKKERFSLILESASTNQTSMYLCASSLVRAAGELFFGEGSRLTVL.